This TCR beta chain was sequenced in a study of blood T cell repertoires in COVID-19. As originally analysed: Amplification of reference gene primers provided the estimated nucleated cell counts. The method was immunoSEQ multiplex PCR; TCRdb's version includes in-frame clones alone and lacks a portion of them. D and trimming were read from the DNA, whereas the V and J calls and clone size are those reported in that table. The sample lists around 400,000 clones; around four fifths were seen once. V was pared by 3 bases and J by 8 bases, with 12 bases of the junction left unmatched. Germline CDR1 is SGDLS and CDR2 is YYNGEE. CDR3 size: 15 residues. Ages ranged from about 18 to 89 years, with residence in 20 to 30 US areas.

The receptor was derived from a woman aged 45-59 years who had recovered from COVID-19. The rearrangement uses TRBV9 and TRBJ1-2, with 8 bases lining up with TRBD1. Sequenced material: PBMCs or T cells enriched from blood (not recorded which). The CDR3 sequence: CASSDRQGSITGYTF. CDR3 coding DNA: TGTGCCAGCAGCGACAGACAGGGGTCTATAACGGGCTACACCTTC.